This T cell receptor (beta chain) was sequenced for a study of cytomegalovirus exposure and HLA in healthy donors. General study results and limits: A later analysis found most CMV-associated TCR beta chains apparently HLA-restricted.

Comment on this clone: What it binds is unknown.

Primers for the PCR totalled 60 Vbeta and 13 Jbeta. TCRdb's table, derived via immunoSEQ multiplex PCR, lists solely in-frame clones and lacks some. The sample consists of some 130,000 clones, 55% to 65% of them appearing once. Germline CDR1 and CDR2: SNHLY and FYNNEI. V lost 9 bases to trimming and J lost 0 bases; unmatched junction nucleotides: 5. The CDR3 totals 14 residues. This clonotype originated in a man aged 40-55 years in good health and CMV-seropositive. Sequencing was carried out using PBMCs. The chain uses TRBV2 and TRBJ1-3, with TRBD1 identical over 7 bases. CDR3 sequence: CASDRAGSGNTIYF. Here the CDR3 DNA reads TGTGCCAGTGACAGGGCCGGCTCTGGAAACACCATATATTTT.